These 17 T cell receptor beta chains came from one sample sequenced in a study of cytomegalovirus exposure and HLA in healthy donors. A multiplex PCR was run with 60 Vbeta primers and 13 Jbeta primers. Profiled with immunoSEQ multiplex PCR; TCRdb holds only in-frame clones, not every one. The repertoire holds approximately 180,000 clones, with about 80% as singletons. The sample was PBMCs. The receptors were gathered from a woman under 40 in good health and CMV-seronegative.

The chain uses TRBV10-3 and TRBJ1-1; TRBD1 matches at 7 bases. Germline assignment: CDR1 ENHRY and CDR2 SYGVKD. The V segment lost 5 bases and the J segment 2 bases; nucleotides outside the gene matches: 5. This CDR3 contains 14 residues. CDR3 sequence: CAISRTGANTEAFF. As DNA, the CDR3 is TGTGCCATCAGTAGAACAGGGGCTAACACTGAAGCTTTCTTT.

V gene TRBV5-1 combines with J gene TRBJ1-3, with 9 positions matching TRBD1. This CDR3 spans 18 amino acids. The germline CDR1 and CDR2 sequences are SGHRS and YFSETQ. The V segment lost 3 bases and the J segment 3 bases; nucleotides outside the gene matches: 13. CDR3 protein: CASSYTPTTGGGGNTIYF. CDR3 nucleotide sequence: TGCGCCAGCAGCTACACCCCGACGACAGGGGGAGGTGGAAACACCATATATTTT.

This clone was detected a few times. The rearrangement uses TRBV15 and TRBJ1-1; D remains ambiguous. The CDR3 spans 12 residues. Looked up from germline, CDR1 is LNHNV and CDR2 is YYDKDF (reference sequence). Trimming stripped 3 bases from V and 4 bases from J, with 6 bases between. The CDR3 here is CATSRGPTEAFF. The CDR3 coding sequence is TGTGCCACCAGCAGGGGCCCCACTGAAGCTTTCTTT.

The genes are TRBV9 and TRBJ2-5, with 12 bases identical to TRBD2. This CDR3 has 15 amino acids. Germline V lookup: CDR1 SGDLS, CDR2 YYNGEE. The J segment lost 2 bases and the V segment lost 5 bases, leaving 4 bases of the junction unmatched. The CDR3 sequence: CASSSLAGGQETQYF. The CDR3, as DNA: TGTGCCAGCAGTTCCCTAGCGGGGGGGCAAGAGACCCAGTACTTC. The full variable domain, with the rest looked up from reference TRBV9 and TRBJ2-5, is DSGVTQTPKHLITATGQRVTLRCSPRSGDLSVYWYQQSLDQGLQFLIQYYNGEERAKGNILERFSAQQFPDLHSELNLSSLELGDSALYFCASSSLAGGQETQYFGPGTRLLVL.

This clone was observed a handful of times. V and J are TRBV7-2 and TRBJ2-5; 14 bases line up with TRBD2. The CDR3 consists of 16 residues. J was trimmed by 6 bases and V by 5 bases; bases with no gene match: 8. Germline CDR1 is SGHTA and CDR2 is FQGNSA. CDR3 DNA: TGTGCCAGCAGCCTCGGACTAGCGGGAGGAGGGAAGACCCAGTACTTC. It yields the protein CASSLGLAGGGKTQYF.

The gene calls are TRBV29-1 and TRBJ2-5, with 9 bases matching TRBD2. The length of the CDR3 is 13 residues. The V and J ends lost 5 bases and 5 bases, in that order; junction bases with no gene match: 6. The germline CDR1 and CDR2 sequences are SQVTM and ANQGSEA. CDR3 sequence reads: CSVLAGRDETQYF. The CDR3 nucleotides read TGCAGCGTTCTAGCGGGGCGCGACGAGACCCAGTACTTC.

The chain joins TRBV10-1 to TRBJ1-2; perhaps TRBD1 as D (5 bases). Trimming removed 5 bases at V and 6 bases at J, with 19 bases between. The CDR3 covers 15 residues. Per the germline V gene, CDR1 is WNHNN and CDR2 is SYGVQD (reference sequence). In DNA form, the CDR3 reads TGCGCCAGCAGTCCAGTCCGGACAAGTATGAATGGCTACACCTTC. It is translated as CASSPVRTSMNGYTF.

The chain joins TRBV30 to TRBJ2-7; TRBD2 might be the D (5 bases). The V and J ends lost 3 bases and 0 bases respectively, with 9 bases between them. Looked up from germline, CDR1 is GTSNPN and CDR2 is SVGIG (reference sequence). This CDR3 is 13 amino acids long. CDR3 in amino acids: CAWRQLGSYEQYF. As DNA, the CDR3 is TGTGCCTGGAGACAACTAGGCTCCTACGAGCAGTACTTC.

The V gene is TRBV4-1, the J gene TRBJ1-3, with D perhaps matching TRBD1 (5 bases). V lost 3 bases and J lost 8, with 11 bases in between. CDR3 length: 13 amino acids. CDR1 MGHRA and CDR2 YSYEKL come from the germline V gene. CDR3 sequence: CASSQGLGYTIYF. The CDR3 DNA is TGCGCCAGCAGCCAGGGACTAGGTTACACCATATATTTT.

The chain employs TRBV5-6 and TRBJ2-3; 12 nucleotides match TRBD2. Germline V gene data show CDR1 as SGHDT and CDR2 as YYEEEE. After removal of 2 bases from V and 6 bases from J, the junction contained 4 bases not matched to a gene. The CDR3 extends over 15 amino acids. Here the CDR3 reads CASSLLAGGSDTQYF. In DNA, the CDR3 is TGTGCCAGCAGCTTACTAGCGGGGGGATCCGATACGCAGTATTTT.

The chain recombines TRBV7-9 with TRBJ2-4; perhaps TRBD1 as D (6 bases). The V gene's germline CDR1 is SEHNR and CDR2 FQNEAQ (reference sequence). This CDR3 has 16 amino acids. V was clipped by 5 bases and J by 0 bases, with 14 bases between them. Here the CDR3 reads CASSHQDSLAKNIQYF. The CDR3 DNA follows: TGTGCCAGCAGCCATCAGGACAGTTTAGCCAAAAACATTCAGTACTTC.

This chain uses TRBV30 with TRBJ2-1; 7 bases fit TRBD2. Trimming removed 2 bases from V and 0 bases from J; junction bases left unmatched: 7. The CDR3 is 16 amino acids. Per germline, CDR1 GTSNPN and CDR2 SVGIG (reference sequence). This CDR3 reads CAWSKVPSGSYNEQFF. CDR3 sequence (DNA): TGTGCCTGGAGTAAAGTCCCTAGCGGCTCCTACAATGAGCAGTTCTTC.

In its sample, this clone was seen a few times. The chain combines TRBV7-2 with TRBJ2-7, with TRBD2 matching over 10 bases. V lost 1 base, J lost 4 bases, and 7 bases stayed unmatched. The CDR3 covers 16 residues. CDR1 is SGHTA, CDR2 FQGNSA, per germline. In nucleotides, the CDR3 is TGTGCCAGCAGCTTAGTTCCTAGCGGGGGACAGTACGAGCAGTACTTC. As protein: CASSLVPSGGQYEQYF.

V usage is TRBV9 and J usage is TRBJ1-3; tentatively, D is TRBD1 (6 bases). V lost 3 bases and J 0 bases, leaving 16 bases between the germline ends. The germline V gene encodes CDR1 SGDLS and CDR2 YYNGEE. This CDR3 contains 17 residues. As DNA, the CDR3 is TGTGCCAGCAGCGCAACCTCGCGGGGGCACTCTGGAAACACCATATATTTT. It translates to CASSATSRGHSGNTIYF.

The rearrangement links TRBV15 to TRBJ2-7; 12 positions agree with TRBD2. From germline, CDR1 is LNHNV and CDR2 YYDKDF (reference sequence). J gave up 6 bases and V 1 base, and 4 bases lay outside the gene matches. CDR3 length: 15 residues. The CDR3 DNA reads as TGTGCCACCAGCAGAGCCGAGGGACTAGCGGGCGAGCAGTACTTC. Its protein is CATSRAEGLAGEQYF.

This sequence joins TRBV2 and TRBJ2-3; 11 bases agree with TRBD2. CDR3 length: 16 amino acids. The J segment lost 1 base and the V segment lost 5 bases, leaving 5 bases of the junction unmatched. Per germline, CDR1 SNHLY and CDR2 FYNNEI. CDR3 nucleotides: TGTGCCAGCAGTCTTAGCGGGGGGGCCGGCACAGATACGCAGTATTTT. This codes for CASSLSGGAGTDTQYF.

J is TRBJ1-1 and V is TRBV28, with TRBD1 identical over 9 bases. Germline CDR1 and CDR2: MDHEN and SYDVKM. The CDR3 is 15 amino acids. V lost 4 bases and J lost 1; bases outside the gene matches: 4. The CDR3 bases are TGTGCCAGCAGTTCCACGACAGGGGGGAACACTGAAGCTTTCTTT. This codes for CASSSTTGGNTEAFF.